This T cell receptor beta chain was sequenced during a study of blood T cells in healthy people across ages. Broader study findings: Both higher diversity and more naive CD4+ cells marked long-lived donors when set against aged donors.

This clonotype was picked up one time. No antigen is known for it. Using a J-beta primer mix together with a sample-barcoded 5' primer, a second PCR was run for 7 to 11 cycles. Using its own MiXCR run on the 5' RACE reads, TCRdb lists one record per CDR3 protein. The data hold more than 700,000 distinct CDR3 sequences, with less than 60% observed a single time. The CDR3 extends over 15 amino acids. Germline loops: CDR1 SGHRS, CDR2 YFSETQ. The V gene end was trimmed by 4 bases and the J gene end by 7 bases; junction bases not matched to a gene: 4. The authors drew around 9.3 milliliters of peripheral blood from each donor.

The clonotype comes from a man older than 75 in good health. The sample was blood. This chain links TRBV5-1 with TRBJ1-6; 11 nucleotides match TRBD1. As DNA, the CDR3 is TGCGCCAGCAGCCAGGGACAGGGGGTGAATTCACCCCTCCACTTT. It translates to CASSQGQGVNSPLHF. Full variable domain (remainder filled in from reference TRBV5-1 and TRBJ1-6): KAGVTQTPRYLIKTRGQQVTLSCSPISGHRSVSWYQQTPGQGLQFLFEYFSETQRNKGNFPGRFSGRQFSNSRSEMNVSTLELGDSALYLCASSQGQGVNSPLHFGNGTRLTVT.